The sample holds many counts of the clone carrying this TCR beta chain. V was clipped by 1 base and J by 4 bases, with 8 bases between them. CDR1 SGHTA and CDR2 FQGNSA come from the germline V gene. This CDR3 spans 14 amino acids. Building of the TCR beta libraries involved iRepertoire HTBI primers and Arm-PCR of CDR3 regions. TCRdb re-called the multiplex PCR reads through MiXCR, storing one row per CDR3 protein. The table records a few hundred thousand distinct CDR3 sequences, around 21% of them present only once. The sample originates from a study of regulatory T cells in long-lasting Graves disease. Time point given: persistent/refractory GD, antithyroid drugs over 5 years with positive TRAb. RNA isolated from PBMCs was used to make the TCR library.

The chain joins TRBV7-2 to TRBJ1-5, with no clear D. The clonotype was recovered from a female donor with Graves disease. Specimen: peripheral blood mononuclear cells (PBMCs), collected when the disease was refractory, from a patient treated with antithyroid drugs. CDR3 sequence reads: CASSLVMGNQPQHF. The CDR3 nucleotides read TGTGCCAGCAGCTTAGTGATGGGGAATCAGCCCCAGCATTTT.